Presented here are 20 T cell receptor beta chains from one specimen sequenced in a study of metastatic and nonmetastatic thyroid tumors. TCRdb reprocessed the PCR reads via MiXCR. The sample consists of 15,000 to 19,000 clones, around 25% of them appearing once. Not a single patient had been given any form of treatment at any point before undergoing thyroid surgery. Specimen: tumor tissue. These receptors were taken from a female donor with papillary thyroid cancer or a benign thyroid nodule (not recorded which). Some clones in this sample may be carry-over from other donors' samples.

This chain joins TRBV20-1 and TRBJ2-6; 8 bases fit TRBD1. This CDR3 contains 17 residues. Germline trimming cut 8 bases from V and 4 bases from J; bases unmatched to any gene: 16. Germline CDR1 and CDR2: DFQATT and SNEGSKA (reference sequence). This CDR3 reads CSSPPGGFGAGANVLTF. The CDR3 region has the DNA TGCAGTTCTCCACCAGGGGGCTTTGGGGCCGGGGCCAACGTCCTGACTTTC.

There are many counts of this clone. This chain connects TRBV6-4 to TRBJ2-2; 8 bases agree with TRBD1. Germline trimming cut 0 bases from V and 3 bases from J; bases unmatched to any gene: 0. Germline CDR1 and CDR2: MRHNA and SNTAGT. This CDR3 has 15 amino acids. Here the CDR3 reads CASSDSDRDTGELFF. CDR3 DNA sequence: TGTGCCAGCAGTGACTCGGACAGGGACACCGGGGAGCTGTTTTTT.

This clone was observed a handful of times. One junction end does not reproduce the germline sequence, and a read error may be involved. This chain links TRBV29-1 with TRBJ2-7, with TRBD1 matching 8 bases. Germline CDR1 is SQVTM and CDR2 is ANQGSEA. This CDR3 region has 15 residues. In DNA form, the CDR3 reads TGCAGCGTCGCCGCGTCAGGGGGCTTACCCTACGAGCAATACTTC. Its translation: CSVAASGGLPYEQYF.

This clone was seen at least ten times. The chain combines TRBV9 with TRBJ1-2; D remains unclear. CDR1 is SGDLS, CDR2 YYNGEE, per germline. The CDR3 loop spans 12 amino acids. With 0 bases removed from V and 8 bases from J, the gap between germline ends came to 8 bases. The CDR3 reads CASSVAGIGYTF. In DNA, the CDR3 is TGTGCCAGCAGCGTAGCGGGAATCGGCTACACCTTC.

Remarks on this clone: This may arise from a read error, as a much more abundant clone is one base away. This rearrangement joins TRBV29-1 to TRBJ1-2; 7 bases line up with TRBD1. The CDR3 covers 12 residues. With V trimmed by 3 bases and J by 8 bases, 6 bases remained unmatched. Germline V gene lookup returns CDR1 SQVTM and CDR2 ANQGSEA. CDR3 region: CSVDGTEMGYTF. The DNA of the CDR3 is TGCAGCGTTGATGGGACAGAGATGGGCTACACCTTC.

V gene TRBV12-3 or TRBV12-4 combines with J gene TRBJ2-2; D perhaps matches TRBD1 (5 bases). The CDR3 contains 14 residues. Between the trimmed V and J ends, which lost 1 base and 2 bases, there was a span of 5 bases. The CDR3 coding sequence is TGTGCCAGCAGTTTAGGGACAAACACCGGGGAGCTGTTTTTT. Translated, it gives CASSLGTNTGELFF.

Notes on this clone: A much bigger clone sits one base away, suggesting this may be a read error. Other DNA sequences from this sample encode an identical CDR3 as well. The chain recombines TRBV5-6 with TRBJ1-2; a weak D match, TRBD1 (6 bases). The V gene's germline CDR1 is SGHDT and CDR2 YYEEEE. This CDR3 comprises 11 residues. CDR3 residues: CASSALGGYTF. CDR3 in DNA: TGTGCCAGCAGCGCACTCGGGGGCTACACCTTT.

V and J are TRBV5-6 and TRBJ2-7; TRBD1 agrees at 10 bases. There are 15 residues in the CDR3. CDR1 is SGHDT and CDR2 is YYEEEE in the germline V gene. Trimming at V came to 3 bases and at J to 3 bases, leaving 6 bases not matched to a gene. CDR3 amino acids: CASSYTGTGDYEQYF. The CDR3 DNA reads TGTGCCAGCAGCTATACCGGGACAGGGGACTACGAGCAGTACTTC.

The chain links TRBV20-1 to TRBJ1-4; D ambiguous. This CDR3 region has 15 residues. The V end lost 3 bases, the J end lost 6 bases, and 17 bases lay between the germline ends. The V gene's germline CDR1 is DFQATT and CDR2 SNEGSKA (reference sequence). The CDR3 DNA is TGCAGTGCTAGTTGGTCTCGGGCCGTCCATGAAAAACTGTTTTTT. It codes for CSASWSRAVHEKLFF.

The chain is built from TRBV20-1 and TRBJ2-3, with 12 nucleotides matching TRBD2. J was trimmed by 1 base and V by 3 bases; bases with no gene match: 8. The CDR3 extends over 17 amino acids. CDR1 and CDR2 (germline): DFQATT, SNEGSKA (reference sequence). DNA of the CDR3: TGCAGTGCTAGCGGTGGACTAGCGGGATACGGCACAGATACGCAGTATTTT. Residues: CSASGGLAGYGTDTQYF.

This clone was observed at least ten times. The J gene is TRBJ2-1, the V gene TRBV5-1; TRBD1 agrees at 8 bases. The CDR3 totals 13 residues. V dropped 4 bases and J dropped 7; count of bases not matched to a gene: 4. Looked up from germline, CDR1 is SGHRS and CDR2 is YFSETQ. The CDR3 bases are TGCGCCAGCAGCGTACAGGGGGAGAATGAGCAGTTCTTC. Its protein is CASSVQGENEQFF.

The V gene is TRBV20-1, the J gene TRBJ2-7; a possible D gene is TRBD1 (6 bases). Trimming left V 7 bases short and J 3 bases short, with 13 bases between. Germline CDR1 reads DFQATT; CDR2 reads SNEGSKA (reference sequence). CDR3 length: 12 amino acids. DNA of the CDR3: TGCAGTGGGACGGGACAACGCTACGAGCAGTACTTC. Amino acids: CSGTGQRYEQYF.

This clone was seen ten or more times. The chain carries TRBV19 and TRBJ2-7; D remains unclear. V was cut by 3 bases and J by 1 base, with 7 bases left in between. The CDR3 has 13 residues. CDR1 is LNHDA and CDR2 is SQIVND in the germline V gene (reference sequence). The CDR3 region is CASSIRLSYEQYF. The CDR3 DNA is TGTGCCAGTAGTATTAGGCTTTCCTACGAGCAGTACTTC.

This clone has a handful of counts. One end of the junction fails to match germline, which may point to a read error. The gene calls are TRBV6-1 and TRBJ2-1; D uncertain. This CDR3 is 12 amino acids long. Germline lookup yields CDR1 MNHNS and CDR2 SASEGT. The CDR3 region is CASISVFNEQFF. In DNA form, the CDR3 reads TGCGCCAGCATTTCAGTTTTCAATGAGCAGTTCTTC.

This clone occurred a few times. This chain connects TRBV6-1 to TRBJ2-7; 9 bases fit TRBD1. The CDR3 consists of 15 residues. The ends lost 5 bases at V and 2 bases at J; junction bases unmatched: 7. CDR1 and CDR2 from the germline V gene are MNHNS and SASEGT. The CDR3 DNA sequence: TGTGCCAGCAGTCTCCGGGACAGGGCACCCTACGAGCAGTACTTC. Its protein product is CASSLRDRAPYEQYF.

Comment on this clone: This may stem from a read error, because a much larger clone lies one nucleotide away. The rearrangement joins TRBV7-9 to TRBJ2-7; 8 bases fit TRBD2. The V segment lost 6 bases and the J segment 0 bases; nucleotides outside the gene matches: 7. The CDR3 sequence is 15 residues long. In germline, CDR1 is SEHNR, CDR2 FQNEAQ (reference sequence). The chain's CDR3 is CASSPSGGGSYEQYF. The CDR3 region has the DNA TGTGCCAGCAGTCCGAGCGGGGGTGGCTCCTACGAGCAGTACTTC.

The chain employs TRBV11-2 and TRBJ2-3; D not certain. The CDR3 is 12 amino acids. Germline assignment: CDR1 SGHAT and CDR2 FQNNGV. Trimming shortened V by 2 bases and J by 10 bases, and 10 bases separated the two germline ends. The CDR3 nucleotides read TGTGCCAGCAGCTTAACTGGAGAATCGCAGTATTTT. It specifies CASSLTGESQYF.

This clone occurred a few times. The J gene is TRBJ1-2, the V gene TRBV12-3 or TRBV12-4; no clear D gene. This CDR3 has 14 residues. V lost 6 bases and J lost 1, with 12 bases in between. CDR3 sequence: CASSPWWRNYGYTF. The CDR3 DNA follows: TGTGCCAGCAGCCCATGGTGGCGTAACTATGGCTACACCTTC.

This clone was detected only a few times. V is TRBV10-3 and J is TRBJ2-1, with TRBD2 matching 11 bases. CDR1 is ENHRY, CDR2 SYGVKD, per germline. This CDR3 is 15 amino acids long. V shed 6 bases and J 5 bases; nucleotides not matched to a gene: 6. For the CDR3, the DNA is TGTGCCATCAGGCCGGGACTAGCGGATGACAATGAGCAGTTCTTC. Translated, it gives CAIRPGLADDNEQFF.

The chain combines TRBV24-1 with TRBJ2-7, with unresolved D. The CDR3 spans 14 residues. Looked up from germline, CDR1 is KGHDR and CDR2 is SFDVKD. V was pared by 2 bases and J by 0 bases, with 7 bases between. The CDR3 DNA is TGTGCCACCAGTGATTACACCAACTCCTACGAGCAGTACTTC. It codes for CATSDYTNSYEQYF.